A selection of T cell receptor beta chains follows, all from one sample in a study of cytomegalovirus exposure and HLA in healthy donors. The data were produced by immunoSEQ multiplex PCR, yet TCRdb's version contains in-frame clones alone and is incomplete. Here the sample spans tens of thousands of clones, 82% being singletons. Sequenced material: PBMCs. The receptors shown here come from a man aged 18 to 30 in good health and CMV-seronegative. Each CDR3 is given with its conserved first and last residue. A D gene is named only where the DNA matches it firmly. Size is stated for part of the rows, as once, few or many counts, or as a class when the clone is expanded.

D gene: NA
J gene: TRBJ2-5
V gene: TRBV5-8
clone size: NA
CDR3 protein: CASSLDGRRPQETQYF

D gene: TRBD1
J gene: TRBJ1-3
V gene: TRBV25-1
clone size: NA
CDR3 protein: CASSEYRQGASGNTIYF

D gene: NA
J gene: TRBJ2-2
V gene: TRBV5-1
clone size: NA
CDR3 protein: CASSQKRTGNTGELFF

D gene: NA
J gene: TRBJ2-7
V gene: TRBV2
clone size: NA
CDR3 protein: CASSSYGSRTDRYEQYF

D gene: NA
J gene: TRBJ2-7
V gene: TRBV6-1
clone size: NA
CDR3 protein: CASSVGQGLGEQYF

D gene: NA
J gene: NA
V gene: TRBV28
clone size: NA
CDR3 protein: CASLNRASYEQYF

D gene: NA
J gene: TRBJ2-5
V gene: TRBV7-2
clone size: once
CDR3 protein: CASSLGQNQETQYF

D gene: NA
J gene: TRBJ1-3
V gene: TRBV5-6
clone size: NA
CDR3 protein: CASSLVPGILSGNTIYF

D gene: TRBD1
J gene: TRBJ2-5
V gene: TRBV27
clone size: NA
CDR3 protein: CASSPAGTGFGETQYF

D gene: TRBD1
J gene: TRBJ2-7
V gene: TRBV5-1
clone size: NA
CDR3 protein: CASSPRDRGDEQYF

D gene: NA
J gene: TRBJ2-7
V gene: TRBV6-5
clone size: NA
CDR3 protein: CASSYSRDKSYEQYF

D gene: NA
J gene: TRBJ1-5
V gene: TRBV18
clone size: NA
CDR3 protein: CASSRLDAGANQPQHF

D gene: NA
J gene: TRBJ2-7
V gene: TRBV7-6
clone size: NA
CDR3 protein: CASSRVQAGEGVYEQYF

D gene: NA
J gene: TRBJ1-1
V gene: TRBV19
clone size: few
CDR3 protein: CASSALGENTEAFF

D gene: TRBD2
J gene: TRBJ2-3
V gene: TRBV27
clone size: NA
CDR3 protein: CASSLREGRDTQYF

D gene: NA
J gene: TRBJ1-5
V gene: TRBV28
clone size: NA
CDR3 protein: CATQTQGSNQPQHF

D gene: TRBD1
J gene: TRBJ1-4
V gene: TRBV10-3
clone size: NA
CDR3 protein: CAIRGQATTNEKLFF

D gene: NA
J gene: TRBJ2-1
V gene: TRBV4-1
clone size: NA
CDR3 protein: CASSLLLGPSQFF

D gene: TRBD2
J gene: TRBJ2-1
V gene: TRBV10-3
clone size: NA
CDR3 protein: CASWAGRESYNEQFF

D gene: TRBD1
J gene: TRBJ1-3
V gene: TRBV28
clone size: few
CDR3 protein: CASSAQQGKFFDTIYF

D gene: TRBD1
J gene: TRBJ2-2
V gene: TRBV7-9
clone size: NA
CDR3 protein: CASRPDRTGDTGELFF

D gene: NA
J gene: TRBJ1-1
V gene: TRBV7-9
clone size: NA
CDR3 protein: CASSRSGGSEAFF

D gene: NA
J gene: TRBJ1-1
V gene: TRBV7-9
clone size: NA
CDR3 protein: CASSPSGISEAFF

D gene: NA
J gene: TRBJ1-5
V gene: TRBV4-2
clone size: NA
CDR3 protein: CASSQEVSGQPQHF

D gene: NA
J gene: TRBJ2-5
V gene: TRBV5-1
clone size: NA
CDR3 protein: CASSTGVLQETQYF

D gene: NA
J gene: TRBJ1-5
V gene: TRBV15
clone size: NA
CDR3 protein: CATSSRRSNQPQHF

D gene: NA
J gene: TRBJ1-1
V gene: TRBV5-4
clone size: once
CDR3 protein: CAIQRGGMNTEAFF

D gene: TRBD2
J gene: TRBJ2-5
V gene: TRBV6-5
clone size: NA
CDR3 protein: CGGGGGTETQYF

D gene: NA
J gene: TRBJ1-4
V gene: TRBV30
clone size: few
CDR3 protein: CAWSTDATNEKLFF

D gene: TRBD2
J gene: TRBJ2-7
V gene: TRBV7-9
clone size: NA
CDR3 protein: CASSGGGSYEQYF

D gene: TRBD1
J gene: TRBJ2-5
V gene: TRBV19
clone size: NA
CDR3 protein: CASRQKTGMGETQYF

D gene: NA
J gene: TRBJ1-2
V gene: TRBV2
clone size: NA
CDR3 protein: CASSGTANYGYTF

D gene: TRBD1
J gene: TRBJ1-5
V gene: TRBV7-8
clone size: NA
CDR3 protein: CASSLGQGEDQPQHF

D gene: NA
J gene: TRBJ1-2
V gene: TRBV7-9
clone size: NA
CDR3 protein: CASSYTIDRPNYGYTF

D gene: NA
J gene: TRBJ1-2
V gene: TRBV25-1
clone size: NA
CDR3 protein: CASSEIGGYTF

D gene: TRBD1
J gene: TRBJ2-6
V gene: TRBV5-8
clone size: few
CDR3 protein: CASSLGTGTNSGANVLTF

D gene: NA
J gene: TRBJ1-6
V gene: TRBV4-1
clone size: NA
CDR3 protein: CASRDLLPWGVPRSPLHF

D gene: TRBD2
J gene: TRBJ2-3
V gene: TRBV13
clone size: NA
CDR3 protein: CASSTRTGLAGADTQYF

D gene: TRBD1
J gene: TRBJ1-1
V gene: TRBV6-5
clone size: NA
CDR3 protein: CASSGAGGYTEAFF

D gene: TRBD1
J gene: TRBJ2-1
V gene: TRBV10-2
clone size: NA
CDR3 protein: CASRETPGGTGRPHNEQFF

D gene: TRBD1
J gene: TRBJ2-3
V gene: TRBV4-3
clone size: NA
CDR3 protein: CASSQEQGTTDTQYF

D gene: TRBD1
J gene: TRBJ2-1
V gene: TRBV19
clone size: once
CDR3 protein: CASSTPGQGEDEQFF

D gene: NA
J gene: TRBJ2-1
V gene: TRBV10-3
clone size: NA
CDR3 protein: CAISDGGPNSEQFF

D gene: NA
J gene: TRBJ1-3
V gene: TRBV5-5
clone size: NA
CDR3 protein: CASSLDRSSGNTIYF

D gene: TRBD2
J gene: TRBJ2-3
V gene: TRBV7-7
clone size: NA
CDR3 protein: CASSPSGSGTDTQYF

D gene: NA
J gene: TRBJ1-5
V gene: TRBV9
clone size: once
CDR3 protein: CASSVAQGPNQPQHF

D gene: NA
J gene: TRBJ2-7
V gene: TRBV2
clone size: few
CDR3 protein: CASGSQLHYEQYF

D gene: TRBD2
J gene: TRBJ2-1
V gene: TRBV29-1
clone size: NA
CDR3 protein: CSVGSGRAARNEQFF

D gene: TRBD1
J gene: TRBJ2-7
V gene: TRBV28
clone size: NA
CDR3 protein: CASSLPGQGAGGEQYF

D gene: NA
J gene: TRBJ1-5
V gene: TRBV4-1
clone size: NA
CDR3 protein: CASSHERSGNQPQHF

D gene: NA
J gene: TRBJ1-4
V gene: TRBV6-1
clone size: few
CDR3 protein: CASSDYSFFNEKLFF

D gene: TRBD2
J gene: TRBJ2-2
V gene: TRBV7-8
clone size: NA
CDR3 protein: CASSGIGGFTGELFF

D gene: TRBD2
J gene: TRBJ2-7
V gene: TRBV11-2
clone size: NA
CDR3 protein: CASTPGLATTYEQYF

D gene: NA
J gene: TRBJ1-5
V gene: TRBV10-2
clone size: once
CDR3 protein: CASKPLGQGFNQPQHF

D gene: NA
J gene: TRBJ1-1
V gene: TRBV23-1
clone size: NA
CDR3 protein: CASSQEKVATISSTEAFF

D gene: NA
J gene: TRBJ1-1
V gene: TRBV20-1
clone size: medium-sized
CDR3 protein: CSARGGTEAFF

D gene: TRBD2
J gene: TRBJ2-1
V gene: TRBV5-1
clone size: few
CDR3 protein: CASSSGLAGGRNEQFF

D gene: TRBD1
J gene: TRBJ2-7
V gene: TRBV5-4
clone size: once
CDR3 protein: CASSPTGDYEQYF

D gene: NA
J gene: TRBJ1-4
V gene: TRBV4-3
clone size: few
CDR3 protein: CASSPEPGQNEKLFF